This T cell receptor beta chain was identified during a study of Graves' ophthalmopathy and Graves' hyperthyroidism. There are many counts of this clonotype. For repertoire sequencing, the TCR beta CDR3 regions were amplified from RNA transcripts. The workflow started with a first-round RT-PCR run with HTBI primers and then moved on to a second-round multiplex PCR. TCRdb fed the multiplex PCR reads into MiXCR, producing one record per CDR3 protein. The profile shows just over 400,000 distinct CDR3 sequences, under 25% of them singletons. Germline CDR1 reads ENHRY; CDR2 reads SYGVKD. The CDR3 has 14 residues. The V segment lost 11 bases and the J segment 2 bases; nucleotides outside the gene matches: 9.

The chain employs TRBV10-3 and TRBJ2-7; TRBD1 agrees at 10 bases. What was sequenced was peripheral blood. The receptor was derived from a woman aged 18-30 years with stable Graves' hyperthyroidism. Here the CDR3 reads CAGSGQGDTYEQYF. CDR3 nucleotides: TGTGCCGGGTCCGGACAGGGGGACACCTACGAGCAGTACTTC.